This T cell receptor beta chain was recovered during a study of T cells in Graves' hyperthyroidism and ophthalmopathy. Study at large: Prior to any treatment, at the point of initial diagnosis, peripheral blood was collected.

Criteria for exclusion of patients were uncontrolled infection, other autoimmune disease, pregnancy or lactation. Study-level points and caveats: Blood also held most thyroid clonotypes expanded beyond 0.001.

Germline CDR1 is MDHEN and CDR2 is SYDVKM. The CDR3 is made up of 18 amino acids. After removal of 6 bases from V and 1 base from J, the junction contained 14 bases not matched to a gene. Regions amplified from RNA transcripts were the TCR beta CDR3 regions. The HTBI primer set served for first-round RT-PCR of the TCR CDR3. TCRdb itself ran the multiplex PCR reads through MiXCR, one entry per CDR3 protein. The table has around 600,000 distinct CDR3 sequences, about 14% seen once; the top ten hold roughly an eighth. In its sample, this clonotype was seen many times. Its antigen is still unknown. The TCR originated in a woman between 50 and 59 years old with Graves' ophthalmopathy. The chain employs TRBV28 and TRBJ2-3; 9 nucleotides align to TRBD2. Sequenced sample: blood. The CDR3, as DNA: TGTGCCAGCAGCCCTCTGGGCGGGAGGGCCGAGGGCACAGATACGCAGTATTTT. Protein: CASSPLGGRAEGTDTQYF.